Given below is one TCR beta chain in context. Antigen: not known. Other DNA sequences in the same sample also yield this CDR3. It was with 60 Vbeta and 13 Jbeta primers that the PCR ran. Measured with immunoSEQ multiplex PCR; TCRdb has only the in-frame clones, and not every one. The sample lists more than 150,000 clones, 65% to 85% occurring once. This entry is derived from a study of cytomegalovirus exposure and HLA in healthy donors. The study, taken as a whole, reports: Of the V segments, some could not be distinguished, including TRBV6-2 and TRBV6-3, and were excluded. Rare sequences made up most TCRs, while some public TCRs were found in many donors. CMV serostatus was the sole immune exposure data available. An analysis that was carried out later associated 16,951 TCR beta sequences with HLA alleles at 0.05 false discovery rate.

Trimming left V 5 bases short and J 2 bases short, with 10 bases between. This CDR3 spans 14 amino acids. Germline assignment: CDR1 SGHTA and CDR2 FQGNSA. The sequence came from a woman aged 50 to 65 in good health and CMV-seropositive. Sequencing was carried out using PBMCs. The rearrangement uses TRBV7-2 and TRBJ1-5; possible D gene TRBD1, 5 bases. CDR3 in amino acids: CASSLGGGNQPQHF. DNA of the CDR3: TGTGCCAGCAGCCTCGGAGGGGGCAATCAGCCCCAGCATTTT.